This T cell receptor beta chain was identified during a study of vaccination effects on CD4 cells after COVID-19. The V gene lost 5 bases and the J gene lost 2 bases, with 27 bases spanning the gap. This CDR3 is built from 19 residues. From germline, CDR1 is MGHRA and CDR2 YSYEKL. Worth noting for this clone: Its antigen is undetermined.

The repertoire was sequenced with immunoSEQ multiplex PCR; TCRdb's copy has only in-frame clones and lacks some. Of about 32,000 clones in the sample, 72% were seen once. Sequencing in the ViraFEST assay came after antigen-specific CD4+ T cells had been expanded with viral peptide pools, which were used to stimulate PBMC. Following 10 days of culture, CD4+ T cells were isolated. BNT162b2 vaccine or mRNA-1273 vaccine was given to participants in two doses. Material: CD4+ T cells from PBMCs cultured with HCoV-229E spike peptides, obtained after COVID-19 vaccination. This rearrangement joins TRBV4-1 to TRBJ1-2; tentatively, D is TRBD1 (5 bases). The origin of this receptor is a human donor who received a COVID-19 vaccine. For the CDR3, the DNA is TGCGCCAGCAGCAATCCACCGGGCGTGGACAACCTGAAAAACTATGGCTACACCTTC. Translating gives CASSNPPGVDNLKNYGYTF.